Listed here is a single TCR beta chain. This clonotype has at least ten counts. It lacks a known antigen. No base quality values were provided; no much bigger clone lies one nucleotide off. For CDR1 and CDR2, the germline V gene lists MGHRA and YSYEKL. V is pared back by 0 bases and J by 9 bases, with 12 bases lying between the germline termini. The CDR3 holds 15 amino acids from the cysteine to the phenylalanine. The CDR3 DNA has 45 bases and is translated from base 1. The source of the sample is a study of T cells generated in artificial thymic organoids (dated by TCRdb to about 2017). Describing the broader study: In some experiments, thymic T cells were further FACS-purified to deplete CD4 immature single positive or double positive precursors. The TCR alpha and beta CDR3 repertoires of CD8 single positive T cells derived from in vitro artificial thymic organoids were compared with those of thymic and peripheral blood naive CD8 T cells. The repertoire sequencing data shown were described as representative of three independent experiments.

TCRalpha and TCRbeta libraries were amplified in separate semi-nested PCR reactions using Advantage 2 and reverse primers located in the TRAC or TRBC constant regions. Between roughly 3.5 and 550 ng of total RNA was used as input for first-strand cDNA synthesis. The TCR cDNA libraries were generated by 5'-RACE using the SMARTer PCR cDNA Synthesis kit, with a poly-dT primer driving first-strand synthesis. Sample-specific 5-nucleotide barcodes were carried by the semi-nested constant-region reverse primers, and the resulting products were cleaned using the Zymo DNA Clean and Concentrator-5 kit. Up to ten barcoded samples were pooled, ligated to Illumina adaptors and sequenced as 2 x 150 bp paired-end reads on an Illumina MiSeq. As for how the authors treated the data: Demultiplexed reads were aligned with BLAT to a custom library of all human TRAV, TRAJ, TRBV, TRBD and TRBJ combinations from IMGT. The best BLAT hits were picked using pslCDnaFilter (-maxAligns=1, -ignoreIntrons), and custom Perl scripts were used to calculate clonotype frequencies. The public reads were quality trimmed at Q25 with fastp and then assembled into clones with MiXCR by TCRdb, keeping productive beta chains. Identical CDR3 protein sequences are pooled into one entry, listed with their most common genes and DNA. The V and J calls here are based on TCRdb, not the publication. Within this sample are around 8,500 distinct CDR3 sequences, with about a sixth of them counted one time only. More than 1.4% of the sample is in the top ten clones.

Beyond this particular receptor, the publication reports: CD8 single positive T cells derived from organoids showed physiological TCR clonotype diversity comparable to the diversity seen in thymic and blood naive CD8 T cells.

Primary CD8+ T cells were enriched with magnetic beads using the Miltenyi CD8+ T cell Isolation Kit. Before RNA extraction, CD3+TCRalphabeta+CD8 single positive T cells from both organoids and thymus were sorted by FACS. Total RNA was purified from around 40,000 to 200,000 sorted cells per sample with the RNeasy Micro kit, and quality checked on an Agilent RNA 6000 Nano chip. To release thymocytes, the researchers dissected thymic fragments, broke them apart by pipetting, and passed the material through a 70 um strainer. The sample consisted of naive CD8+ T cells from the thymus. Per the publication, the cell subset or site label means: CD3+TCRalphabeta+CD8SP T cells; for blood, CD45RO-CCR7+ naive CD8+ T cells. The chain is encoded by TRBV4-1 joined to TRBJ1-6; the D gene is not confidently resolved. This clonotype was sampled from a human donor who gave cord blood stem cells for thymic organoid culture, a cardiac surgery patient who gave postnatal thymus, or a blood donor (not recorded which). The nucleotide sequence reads TGCGCCAGCAGCCAAGAGGTGATTTTGGCTTCACCCCTCCACTTT. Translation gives CASSQEVILASPLHF.